The TCR beta chain described here comes from a study of early T cells in non-severe SARS-CoV-2 infection (dated by TCRdb to the early 2020s). As for the study more broadly: Because TCR sequencing was done on bulk RNA from unsorted whole blood, the alpha and beta chains could not be paired.

The CDR3 starts with the cysteine, ends with the phenylalanine, and has 14 residues. CDR3 DNA only is kept here, 42 bases in frame from base 1. V loses 8 bases, J loses 4 bases, and the germline ends lie 17 bases apart. Sequences ENHRY (CDR1) and SYGVKD (CDR2) are obtained from the germline V gene. The research as a whole found: VDJdb matching was skewed toward anti-spike CD8 responses and likely underestimated virus-specific expansions by missing private and CD4 specificities.

Library method: 5' RACE. The listed sequencing device is NextSeq 500. The TCR library protocol attached unique molecular identifiers to individual cDNA molecules to correct for sequencing error and PCR bias. Both TCR alpha and beta chains were sequenced, and tight co-correlation was observed between alpha and beta sequence abundances in each sample. The published analysis was carried out like this. Decombinator V4 was used to perform V gene, J gene and CDR3 annotation of TCR sequences. Expanded TCRs were defined as changing significantly between any two time points under a Poisson model with p below 0.0001. TCR abundances were normalised to the total number of TCRs sequenced in each sample and reported as counts per million. MAIT TCRs were defined by TRAV1-2 paired with TRAJ12, TRAJ20 or TRAJ33, and iNKT TCRs by TRAV10 paired with TRAJ18. VDJdb, accessed 1 November 2021, was searched for CMV, EBV and SARS-CoV-2 annotated TCRs, with TCRs annotated for multiple antigens excluded. The raw public data were reprocessed by TCRdb itself: fastp quality trimming at Q25, MiXCR clonotype calling, in-frame beta chains only. Here each entry gathers all rows of one CDR3 protein and keeps the most common genes and DNA. The V and J calls here are based on TCRdb, not the publication. This sample holds around 21,000 distinct CDR3 sequences; more than 4% were observed only once. Clones ranked in the top ten supply roughly 1.6% of the sample.

The study was a case-control design nested within a healthcare worker cohort in London, UK, with weekly nasopharyngeal swab PCR tests and blood sampling. Healthcare workers were recruited during the week of the UK lockdown, between 23 and 31 March 2020, and followed weekly for up to 16 weeks. This clonotype was seen more than once but under ten times. It has no known antigen specificity. Base qualities are missing; no much larger clone stands one base away. This receptor was identified in an adult who was a healthcare worker with PCR-confirmed SARS-CoV-2 infection or an uninfected control (not recorded which). Recombination connected TRBV10-3 to TRBJ1-1; the D gene assignment is ambiguous. The sequenced sample was whole blood. The sequenced DNA: TGTGCCATCGGACCGAGCGGGTTGGCCACTGAAGCTTTCTTT. The resulting protein is CAIGPSGLATEAFF.